This TCR beta chain was profiled in a study of molecular identifiers for immune sequencing clone quantification. A note on this clonotype: The antigen is not known. At one end, the junction sequence differs from germline, possibly due to a read error.

General observations from the study: The study reportedly detected spiked Jurkat TCR RNA from one cell among one million naive cells. Should identical TCR molecules share a barcode, the sizes of highly expanded clones could be underestimated.

Making the bulk TCR libraries relied on previously described methods and listed TCR primers. TCRdb passed the PCR reads through MiXCR, listing each CDR3 protein once. The table has about 640,000 distinct CDR3 sequences, just under 20% seen once. This clonotype was obtained from a human donor in good health. Some libraries in this study had Jurkat cell RNA spiked in. The sequenced material came from naive CD8+ T cells from blood, with Jurkat cell RNA spiked in. The sample's subset: FACS-sorted CD8+CD4-CCR7+CD45RA+ naive T cells.

The CDR3 protein is CASSLSRNQHQHF. The CDR3 region has the DNA TGTGCCAGCAGTTTATCTCGCAATCAGCACCAGCATTTT. The rearrangement links TRBV27 to TRBJ1-5; D uncertain. The V gene's germline CDR1 is MNHEY and CDR2 SMNVEV (reference sequence). CDR3 size: 13 residues.